The present TCR beta chain was sequenced within a study of identical twins. TCRdb re-analysed the 5' RACE reads in MiXCR, keeping a single row per CDR3 protein. Counted here are 500,000 to 650,000 distinct CDR3 sequences, less than 9% occurring once; the ten biggest clones make up about 1.6%. Germline V CDR1 and CDR2: MDHEN, SYDVKM. This CDR3 has 15 residues. V dropped 3 bases and J dropped 6 bases, with 15 bases sitting between them. This clonotype was recorded at least ten times. Its specificity is unknown. Findings and limits, study-wide: Clonotypes of the beta chain that were abundant in cord blood carried fewer insertions (memory repertoires showed none).

Separately, the same data were catalogued under a study of yellow fever vaccine responses in identical twins.

Input material: PBMCs. The TCR originated in a woman younger than 30 in good health. The chain is built from TRBV28 and TRBJ2-1; possibly TRBD1 or TRBD2 for D (5 bases each). The CDR3: CASSFPGSRSNEQFF. CDR3 sequence (DNA): TGTGCCAGCAGTTTCCCAGGGAGTAGGTCCAATGAGCAGTTCTTC.